The 10 T cell receptor beta chains in this list originate from one sample, sequenced in a study of blood T cells in healthy people across ages. A second PCR of about 7 to 11 cycles used a sample-barcoded 5' primer and a J-beta primer mix. TCRdb reprocessed the 5' RACE reads with MiXCR, giving one entry per CDR3 protein. This table has 850,000 to 1,100,000 distinct CDR3 sequences, 30% to 40% appearing once. The specimen was blood. All receptors derive from a man in his late teens or twenties in good health.

This sequence joins TRBV10-3 and TRBJ2-2; maybe TRBD1 (5 bases). The germline V and J ends were trimmed by 6 bases and 4 bases, with 15 bases remaining between them. Germline loops: CDR1 ENHRY, CDR2 SYGVKD. This CDR3 region has 15 residues. This CDR3 is CAISRRDGGTGELFF. In nucleotides, the CDR3 is TGTGCCATCAGCCGCAGGGATGGTGGCACCGGGGAGCTGTTTTTT.

This clonotype has a handful of counts. The chain couples TRBV6-6 to TRBJ2-1; a possible D gene is TRBD2 (5 bases). The CDR3 runs to 13 residues. V lost 6 bases and J 8 bases, leaving 14 bases between the germline ends. Looked up from germline, CDR1 is MNHNY and CDR2 is SVGAGI (reference sequence). This CDR3 reads CASRPFLGDEQFF. DNA of the CDR3: TGTGCCAGCAGACCTTTCCTCGGGGATGAGCAGTTCTTC.

This clonotype was counted between two and nine times. The chain uses TRBV27 and TRBJ2-3; D not certain. Trimming pared 4 bases from V and 3 bases from J, leaving 17 bases between. The CDR3 spans 16 residues. Germline values: CDR1 MNHEY, CDR2 SMNVEV (reference sequence). CDR3 sequence (DNA): TGTGCCAGCAGTTCCCACCTTGGGGTATTAACAGATACGCAGTATTTT. Protein sequence: CASSSHLGVLTDTQYF.

CDR3 nucleotides: TGCAGTGCTAGAGATCCCCAAACCGGGACAGACTATGGCTACACCTTC. It is translated as CSARDPQTGTDYGYTF. The chain recombines TRBV20-1 with TRBJ1-2, with TRBD1 identical over 7 bases. V lost 0 bases, J lost 3 bases, and 10 bases stayed unmatched. Per the germline V gene, CDR1 is DFQATT and CDR2 is SNEGSKA (reference sequence). The CDR3 is 16 residues long.

This clonotype was counted a few times. The CDR3 nucleotides are TGTGCCACCAGTCGACAGGGTGAGACCCAGTACTTC. It encodes CATSRQGETQYF. The V call is TRBV24-1, the J call TRBJ2-5; 7 nucleotides line up with TRBD1. Per germline, CDR1 KGHDR and CDR2 SFDVKD. The junction had 2 bases not matched to a gene; V was cut back by 6 bases and J by 5 bases. This CDR3 contains 12 residues.

There are many counts of this clonotype. An end of the junction differs from the germline gene, which may be a read error. The V gene is TRBV7-9, the J gene TRBJ2-4; D might be TRBD1 (5 bases). Germline values: CDR1 SEHNR, CDR2 FQNEAQ (reference sequence). The CDR3 totals 15 residues. The CDR3 protein is CASSLVQGAKNIQYF. CDR3 coding DNA: TGCGCCAGCAGCTTGGTGCAGGGAGCCAAAAACATTCAGTACTTC.

This clonotype was picked up a small number of times. The chain recombines TRBV2 with TRBJ2-7; tentative D call: TRBD1 (6 bases). CDR3 size: 15 residues. Germline CDR1 and CDR2: SNHLY and FYNNEI. V lost 5 bases and J 3 bases, leaving 17 bases between the germline ends. CDR3 residues: CASSPDRRNYYEQYF. The CDR3 coding sequence is TGTGCCAGCAGTCCCGACAGGAGAAACTACTACGAGCAGTACTTC.

On this clonotype: A single base separates this from a much larger clone, so it may be a read error. The V gene is TRBV10-3, the J gene TRBJ1-4; D unresolved. The V and J ends lost 7 bases and 7 bases respectively, with 13 bases between them. The CDR3 extends over 13 amino acids. Germline CDR1 ENHRY, CDR2 SYGVKD. For the CDR3, the DNA is TGTGCCATCATTGAATACAGCGTTGAAAAACTGTTTTTT. Translated: CAIIEYSVEKLFF.

The CDR3 DNA reads as TGTGCCAGCAGAGGCGTGGGGCTCGGTAATTCACCCCTCCACTTT. It encodes CASRGVGLGNSPLHF. The chain employs TRBV3-1 and TRBJ1-6, with D perhaps TRBD1 (5 bases). Germline lookup yields CDR1 LGHDT and CDR2 YNNKEL (reference sequence). This CDR3 has 15 residues. V shed 6 bases and J shed 6 bases, with 15 bases lying between them.

This clonotype was recorded a few times. The genes are TRBV7-2 and TRBJ1-5; D not certain. V was cut by 1 base and J by 2 bases, with 9 bases left in between. The germline V gene encodes CDR1 SGHTA and CDR2 FQGNSA. The CDR3 length is 15 residues. The CDR3 loop reads CASSLVIDGNQPQHF. DNA of the CDR3: TGTGCCAGCAGCTTAGTGATTGACGGCAATCAGCCCCAGCATTTT. The whole variable domain, remainder taken from reference TRBV7-2 and TRBJ1-5, is GAGVSQSPSNKVTEKGKDVELRCDPISGHTALYWYRQSLGQGLEFLIYFQGNSAPDKSGLPSDRFSAERTGGSVSTLTIQRTQQEDSAVYLCASSLVIDGNQPQHFGDGTRLSIL.